This T cell receptor beta chain was documented in a study of identical twins. Every one of the donors was a healthy Caucasian. Note on this clonotype: Its target is unknown.

TCRdb reanalysed the 5' RACE reads using MiXCR and keeps one entry per CDR3 protein. The profile shows 700,000 or so distinct CDR3 sequences, approximately 22% of them singletons. This CDR3 is 14 amino acids long. V trimming: 8 bases; J trimming: 1 base; junction bases outside the gene matches: 4. CDR1 MNHEY and CDR2 SMNVEV come from the germline V gene (reference sequence). Study results and caveats: Those out-of-frame alpha sequences shared by twins showed an excess of low generation probability. Conclusions were drawn cross-sectionally by statistical analysis, without following the same donors.

This sample also belongs to another study, concerning T cells expressing NK-cell markers.

The chain uses TRBV27 and TRBJ2-3, with TRBD1 identical over 9 bases. Sample: PBMCs. This sequence was found in a woman under 30 in good health. The DNA of the CDR3 is TGTGCCAGCGCCGGGACAGGGCGCACAGATACGCAGTATTTT. The encoded protein is CASAGTGRTDTQYF.